These 31 T cell receptor beta chains share one sample of origin, sequenced in a study of T-cell reconstitution after alpha-beta-depleted transplantation in children. The authors prepared the TCRbeta library with unique molecular identifiers. TCRdb analysed the PCR reads with MiXCR anew, one entry per CDR3 protein. The sample holds about 160,000 distinct CDR3 sequences; 11% are singletons and the top ten take about 13%. The specimen comprised PBMCs, sampled before TCRalphabeta/CD19-depleted stem cell transplant. Receptors were obtained from a boy aged 2 to 9 with acute myeloid leukemia, due to receive a stem cell transplant.

This clonotype was seen ten or more times. V usage is TRBV6-2 or TRBV6-3 and J usage is TRBJ1-2, with D perhaps matching TRBD1 (6 bases). V was clipped by 3 bases and J by 4 bases, with 21 bases between them. The CDR3 has 17 residues. The germline V gene has CDR1 MNHEY and CDR2 SVGEGT. The CDR3 is CASSYLTGSIGFYGYTF. The CDR3 region has the DNA TGTGCCAGCAGTTATTTGACAGGATCCATCGGCTTCTATGGCTACACCTTC.

With respect to this clonotype: A read error may explain this, as a much larger clone is one base away. V is TRBV15 and J is TRBJ2-7, with D tentatively TRBD2 (5 bases). The CDR3 runs 13 residues. Looked up from germline, CDR1 is LNHNV and CDR2 is YYDKDF (reference sequence). CDR3 sequence: CATSRGSAYEQNV. CDR3 DNA sequence: TGTGCCACCAGCCGGGGATCGGCCTACGAGCAGAACGTC.

This clonotype was observed many times. The V call is TRBV20-1, the J call TRBJ1-5, with D possibly TRBD1 on 5 matching bases. V gave up 6 bases and J gave up 0 bases, with 15 bases separating them. Germline V gene sequence: CDR1 DFQATT, CDR2 SNEGSKA (reference sequence). The CDR3 sequence is 15 residues long. The CDR3 nucleotides read TGCAGTGCCCACCTTCCACAGGATAGCAATCAGCCCCAGCATTTT. Translating it yields CSAHLPQDSNQPQHF.

This clonotype was counted ten times or more. This sequence joins TRBV20-1 and TRBJ1-2; 7 bases map to TRBD1. Germline V gives CDR1 DFQATT, CDR2 SNEGSKA (reference sequence). J gave up 8 bases and V 5 bases, and 5 bases lay outside the gene matches. The CDR3 contains 11 residues. This CDR3 is CSARGQAGYTF. CDR3 DNA sequence: TGCAGTGCTCGAGGACAGGCGGGCTACACCTTC.

In its sample, this clonotype was seen many times. The rearrangement joins TRBV28 to TRBJ2-5; D is unclear. This CDR3 has 10 residues. The germline gives CDR1 MDHEN, CDR2 SYDVKM. The V and J ends lost 4 bases and 5 bases respectively, with 2 bases between them. The CDR3, as DNA: TGTGCCAGCAGTTACGAGACCCAGTACTTC. Translating gives CASSYETQYF.

This clonotype has at least ten counts. The gene calls are TRBV4-1 and TRBJ2-3, with TRBD2 identical over 7 bases. Germline V gene lookup returns CDR1 MGHRA and CDR2 YSYEKL. The CDR3 is 17 amino acids. The J segment lost 0 bases and the V segment lost 0 bases, leaving 6 bases of the junction unmatched. The CDR3 reads CASSQESGAYSTDTQYF. CDR3 in DNA: TGCGCCAGCAGCCAAGAGAGCGGGGCCTACAGCACAGATACGCAGTATTTT.

This clonotype was observed many times. The chain recombines TRBV5-1 with TRBJ1-1, with a weak D call TRBD1 (6 bases). V was pared by 4 bases and J by 4 bases, with 14 bases between. Germline V gene data show CDR1 as SGHRS and CDR2 as YFSETQ. The CDR3 is 14 amino acids. The CDR3 DNA is TGCGCCAGCAGCCTCGGGGGCGCCGGCACTGAAGCTTTCTTT. Protein: CASSLGGAGTEAFF.

This clonotype has at least ten counts. The V gene is TRBV6-5, the J gene TRBJ2-3; a possible D gene is TRBD2 (5 bases). Germline V lookup: CDR1 MNHEY, CDR2 SVGAGI. The CDR3 loop spans 12 amino acids. V shed 5 bases and J shed 3 bases, with 6 bases lying between them. CDR3 DNA: TGTGCCAGCAGTGAGGGAACAGATACGCAGTATTTT. This encodes CASSEGTDTQYF.

This clonotype was recorded at least ten times. As DNA, the CDR3 is TGTGCCAGCAGCCTCGAAGGGGGGACTGGGAACACCGGGGAGCTGTTTTTT. Translation: CASSLEGGTGNTGELFF. The chain combines TRBV4-2 with TRBJ2-2; D possibly matches TRBD1 or TRBD2 (6 bases each). The CDR3 totals 17 residues. The V gene's germline CDR1 is LGHNA and CDR2 YNFKEQ. With 4 bases removed from V and 1 base from J, the gap between germline ends came to 16 bases.

This clonotype was observed at least ten times. The chain is built from TRBV12-3 or TRBV12-4 and TRBJ2-2, with 8 bases that match TRBD1. After removal of 7 bases from V and 0 bases from J, the junction contained 7 bases not matched to a gene. CDR3 length: 16 amino acids. The CDR3 DNA sequence: TGTGCCAGCACCCCGAAGACAGGGGCGAACACCGGGGAGCTGTTTTTT. It is translated as CASTPKTGANTGELFF.

In regard to this clonotype: This clone may be a read error of a much larger clone one base away. The chain uses TRBV10-3 and TRBJ1-1, with D unresolved. This CDR3 comprises 11 residues. Per the germline V gene, CDR1 is ENHRY and CDR2 is SYGVKD. CDR3 region: CVISESTEAFF. CDR3 coding DNA: TGTGTCATCAGTGAGTCGACTGAAGCTTTCTTT.

This clonotype was recorded at least ten times. The V call is TRBV27, the J call TRBJ2-7; 7 nucleotides agree with TRBD2. The J segment lost 5 bases and the V segment lost 5 bases, leaving 12 bases of the junction unmatched. The CDR3 is 15 residues long. Germline V gene lookup returns CDR1 MNHEY and CDR2 SMNVEV (reference sequence). The CDR3 protein is CASSAAGHPRDEQYF. CDR3 nucleotide sequence: TGTGCCAGCAGTGCAGCGGGGCACCCAAGGGACGAGCAGTACTTC.

The table lists this clonotype with a count of one. One end of the junction is discordant with germline, which a read error may explain. This sequence joins TRBV12-3 or TRBV12-4 and TRBJ2-5; D ambiguous. This CDR3 region has 11 residues. DNA for the CDR3: TGTGGCAGCAGTTTCGGTGAGACCCAGTACTTC. Translating it yields CGSSFGETQYF.

This clonotype was seen many times. The chain carries TRBV6-2 or TRBV6-3 and TRBJ2-7; TRBD2 aligns across 7 bases. The CDR3 is made up of 16 amino acids. Looked up from germline, CDR1 is MNHEY and CDR2 is SVGEGT. Germline trimming cut 2 bases from V and 2 bases from J; bases unmatched to any gene: 9. The CDR3 region is CASSYEPGLGAYEQYF. For the CDR3, the DNA is TGTGCCAGCAGTTACGAGCCAGGACTAGGGGCCTACGAGCAGTACTTC.

This clonotype was detected ten times or more. The J gene is TRBJ1-2, the V gene TRBV5-1; D gene uncertain. Looked up from germline, CDR1 is SGHRS and CDR2 is YFSETQ. The CDR3 has 12 residues. Trimming stripped 4 bases from V and 0 bases from J, with 4 bases between. In DNA form, the CDR3 reads TGCGCCAGCAGCACAACTAACTATGGCTACACCTTC. It codes for CASSTTNYGYTF.

This clonotype was observed many times. The CDR3 region is CATLDGPGSDTQYF. The CDR3 nucleotides read TGTGCCACCCTTGACGGTCCAGGGTCAGATACGCAGTATTTT. The chain combines TRBV6-1 with TRBJ2-3; maybe TRBD1 (5 bases). The germline gives CDR1 MNHNS, CDR2 SASEGT. This CDR3 is 14 amino acids long. Trimming pared 10 bases from V and 4 bases from J, leaving 18 bases between.

This rearrangement joins TRBV18 to TRBJ2-5, with D unresolved. There are 13 residues in the CDR3. Germline assignment: CDR1 KGHSH and CDR2 LQKENI. V lost 3 bases to trimming and J lost 5 bases, with 10 bases between them. CDR3 in DNA: TGTGCCAGCTCACCTGGACGGCGGGAGACCCAGTACTTC. This gives the protein CASSPGRRETQYF.

This clonotype was seen at least ten times. The genes are TRBV27 and TRBJ1-2; tentative D call: TRBD1 (5 bases). The germline V gene encodes CDR1 MNHEY and CDR2 SMNVEV (reference sequence). The CDR3 length is 16 residues. V was trimmed by 5 bases and J by 3 bases, leaving 19 bases between them. The CDR3 is CASSPNLMGEYYGYTF. The CDR3 DNA reads TGTGCCAGCAGTCCCAACCTTATGGGGGAATACTATGGCTACACCTTC.

This clonotype was seen ten or more times. The chain has TRBV12-3 or TRBV12-4 and TRBJ2-2; D perhaps matches TRBD2 (6 bases). This CDR3 contains 14 residues. V was cut by 9 bases and J by 5 bases, with 16 bases left in between. This CDR3 is CASGGGTRTGELFF. DNA of the CDR3: TGTGCCAGTGGTGGGGGGACGCGGACCGGGGAGCTGTTTTTT.

This clonotype was counted at least ten times. The chain uses TRBV10-2 and TRBJ2-1, with 10 bases identical to TRBD2. CDR3 length: 14 residues. The junction had 4 bases not matched to a gene; V was cut back by 7 bases and J by 4 bases. CDR1 and CDR2 from the germline V gene are WSHSY and SAAADI. In nucleotides, the CDR3 is TGCGCCAGCACGCTAGCGGGGGTTTACAATGAGCAGTTCTTC. Its translation is CASTLAGVYNEQFF.

This clonotype was detected many times. The rearrangement uses TRBV12-3 or TRBV12-4 and TRBJ1-1, with D perhaps matching TRBD1 (5 bases). V lost 3 bases and J lost 0, with 23 bases in between. The CDR3 is 19 amino acids. CDR3 region: CASSFSGGWQGEMNTEAFF. DNA of the CDR3: TGTGCCAGCAGTTTTTCAGGTGGATGGCAGGGAGAAATGAACACTGAAGCTTTCTTT.

This clonotype occurred many times. The genes are TRBV20-1 and TRBJ2-1, with D unclear. This CDR3 comprises 13 residues. The germline V and J ends were trimmed by 2 bases and 2 bases, with 7 bases remaining between them. Looked up from germline, CDR1 is DFQATT and CDR2 is SNEGSKA (reference sequence). This CDR3 reads CSARFLAYNEQFF. In DNA form, the CDR3 reads TGCAGTGCTAGATTCCTAGCCTACAATGAGCAGTTCTTC.

This clonotype occurred many times. The chain carries TRBV12-5 and TRBJ1-2; 7 bases match TRBD1. Germline values: CDR1 LGHNT, CDR2 FRNRAP. This CDR3 is 12 amino acids long. The J segment lost 6 bases and the V segment lost 6 bases, leaving 4 bases of the junction unmatched. CDR3 DNA: TGTGCTAGTGGCGGAACAGGGGATGGCTACACCTTC. This translates into CASGGTGDGYTF.

In this sample, this clonotype turned up many times. The rearrangement joins TRBV28 to TRBJ2-2; 13 positions match TRBD2. V was pared by 5 bases and J by 8 bases, with 5 bases of the junction left unmatched. The length of the CDR3 is 15 residues. In germline, CDR1 is MDHEN, CDR2 SYDVKM. In nucleotides, the CDR3 is TGTGCCAGCAGTAGCCAGGGACTAGCGGGAGGGGAGCTGTTTTTT. Its protein product is CASSSQGLAGGELFF.

This clonotype has at least ten counts. The CDR3 protein is CASLPLGAKNIQYF. For the CDR3, the DNA is TGTGCCAGCTTACCTTTGGGAGCCAAAAACATTCAGTACTTC. This chain uses TRBV28 with TRBJ2-4; D is undetermined. Germline values: CDR1 MDHEN, CDR2 SYDVKM. The CDR3 contains 14 residues. Trimming left V 8 bases short and J 0 bases short, with 11 bases between.

The sample holds many counts of this clonotype. The V gene is TRBV11-2, the J gene TRBJ2-1; 8 bases agree with TRBD2. Per the germline V gene, CDR1 is SGHAT and CDR2 is FQNNGV. V lost 1 base to trimming and J lost 5 bases; unmatched junction nucleotides: 10. This CDR3 contains 17 residues. The DNA of the CDR3 is TGTGCCAGCAGCTTAGTCCTAGGGCTAGCGGGCCACAATGAGCAGTTCTTC. It codes for CASSLVLGLAGHNEQFF. Full variable domain (outside the CDR3, taken from reference TRBV11-2 and TRBJ2-1): EAGVAQSPRYKIIEKRQSVAFWCNPISGHATLYWYQQILGQGPKLLIQFQNNGVVDDSQLPKDRFSAERLKGVDSTLKIQPAKLEDSAVYLCASSLVLGLAGHNEQFFGPGTRLTVL.

The table lists this clonotype with a few counts. J is TRBJ1-1 and V is TRBV20-1; 7 bases are shared with TRBD1. J was trimmed by 0 bases and V by 8 bases; bases with no gene match: 6. CDR3 length equals 13 residues. Germline V lookup: CDR1 DFQATT, CDR2 SNEGSKA (reference sequence). This CDR3 is CSPRQGLNTEAFF. In DNA form, the CDR3 reads TGCAGTCCAAGACAGGGACTGAACACTGAAGCTTTCTTT.

This clonotype was seen repeatedly, ten times or more. This chain uses TRBV6-1 with TRBJ1-5; maybe TRBD1 (5 bases). This CDR3 is 14 amino acids long. Trimming took 5 bases from V and 3 from J, leaving 11 bases between them. The germline V gene encodes CDR1 MNHNS and CDR2 SASEGT. The CDR3 loop reads CASSQGPVNQPQHF. CDR3 nucleotide sequence: TGTGCCAGCAGTCAGGGCCCAGTCAATCAGCCCCAGCATTTT.

This clonotype was detected ten times or more. The rearrangement links TRBV6-1 to TRBJ2-3; no definite D call. V lost 6 bases and J lost 0, with 13 bases in between. The CDR3 has 15 residues. Germline V gives CDR1 MNHNS, CDR2 SASEGT. The CDR3 sequence is CASRALIASTDTQYF. For the CDR3, the DNA is TGTGCCAGCAGGGCCTTAATCGCTAGCACAGATACGCAGTATTTT.

At least ten counts were recorded for this clonotype. The genes are TRBV5-1 and TRBJ2-7, with 7 bases that match TRBD2. Germline values: CDR1 SGHRS, CDR2 YFSETQ. The CDR3 extends over 18 amino acids. V dropped 2 bases and J dropped 3; count of bases not matched to a gene: 17. Here the CDR3 DNA reads TGCGCCAGCAGCTTAATGACGAGGGCGGGAGAAATATTCTACGAGCAGTACTTC. Translation gives CASSLMTRAGEIFYEQYF. Drawing the rest from reference TRBV5-1 and TRBJ2-7, the complete variable domain is KAGVTQTPRYLIKTRGQQVTLSCSPISGHRSVSWYQQTPGQGLQFLFEYFSETQRNKGNFPGRFSGRQFSNSRSEMNVSTLELGDSALYLCASSLMTRAGEIFYEQYFGPGTRLTVT.

As to this clonotype: A much larger clonotype is one base distant, so this may be a read error. The chain links TRBV12-3 or TRBV12-4 to TRBJ2-3; D is unresolved. This CDR3 contains 15 residues. CDR3 DNA sequence: TGTGCCAGCAGTCCCCACAGCCCGGGCACAGATACGCGGTATTTT. The encoded protein is CASSPHSPGTDTRYF.